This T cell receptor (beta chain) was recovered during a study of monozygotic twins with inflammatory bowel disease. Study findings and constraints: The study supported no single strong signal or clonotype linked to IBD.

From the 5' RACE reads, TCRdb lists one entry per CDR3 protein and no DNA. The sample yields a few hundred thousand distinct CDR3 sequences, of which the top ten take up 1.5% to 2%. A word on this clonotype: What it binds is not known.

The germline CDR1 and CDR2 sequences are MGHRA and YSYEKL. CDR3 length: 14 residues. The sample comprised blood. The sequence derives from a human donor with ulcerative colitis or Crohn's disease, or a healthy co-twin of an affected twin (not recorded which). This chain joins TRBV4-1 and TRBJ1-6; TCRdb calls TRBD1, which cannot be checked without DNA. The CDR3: CASSRYVRASPLHF.